This paragraph covers one T cell receptor (beta chain) sequence. Sequencing used immunoSEQ multiplex PCR; TCRdb keeps in-frame clones, though not all of them. The repertoire holds around 92,000 clones, with around 90% as singletons. This specimen comes from a study of T cell responses to AZD1222 COVID-19 vaccine. CDR1 and CDR2 (germline): SEHNR, FQNEAQ (reference sequence). V shed 7 bases and J shed 4 bases, with 16 bases lying between them. This CDR3 region has 15 residues. Sequenced material: peripheral blood, taken on day 0 of AZD1222 vaccination. The sequence came from an adult in good health. The V call is TRBV7-9, the J call TRBJ2-2; possibly TRBD1 for D (5 bases). In nucleotides, the CDR3 is TGTGCCAGCATCGTACCCTCAGGGATCACCGGGGAGCTGTTTTTT. Its translation: CASIVPSGITGELFF.